Each of the 20 T cell receptor beta chains below was sequenced from the same sample in a study of shared clonotypes between healthy human individuals. Data came from immunoSEQ multiplex PCR; TCRdb stores just in-frame clones and leaves some out. The table lists approximately 980,000 clones, about 80% of them singletons. Sequencing was done on a sample of memory CD4+ T cells sorted from blood. Subset denoted: CD45RA-negative fraction. The source is a man in his late teens or twenties in good health.

The chain is built from TRBV7-8 and TRBJ2-7; either TRBD1 or TRBD2 may fit D (6 bases each). Trimming took 5 bases from V and 6 from J, leaving 14 bases between them. The germline gives CDR1 SGHVS, CDR2 FQNEAQ. The CDR3 extends over 13 amino acids. Here the CDR3 reads CASSRGPHGEQYF. The CDR3 DNA sequence: TGTGCCAGCAGCCGGGGGCCCCACGGCGAGCAGTACTTC.

V usage is TRBV28 and J usage is TRBJ2-3; D possibly uses TRBD1 or TRBD2 (5 bases each). Germline lookup yields CDR1 MDHEN and CDR2 SYDVKM. V lost 5 bases, J lost 3 bases, and 18 bases lay in between. CDR3 size: 16 residues. The DNA for the CDR3 is TGTGCCAGCAGTCAAGAGGGGAATGTTCAAACAGATACGCAGTATTTT. Translated, it gives CASSQEGNVQTDTQYF.

This rearrangement joins TRBV7-8 to TRBJ1-2; 11 bases agree with TRBD1. The CDR3 length is 16 residues. Per germline, CDR1 SGHVS and CDR2 FQNEAQ. Trimming cost V 6 bases and J 3 bases; bases outside gene matches: 9. The chain's CDR3 is CASSLSGTGGDYGYTF. Here the CDR3 DNA reads TGTGCCAGCAGTCTCTCCGGGACAGGGGGTGACTATGGCTACACCTTC. Full variable domain (rest looked up from reference TRBV7-8 and TRBJ1-2): GAGVSQSPRYKVAKRGQDVALRCDPISGHVSLFWYQQALGQGPEFLTYFQNEAQLDKSGLPSDRFFAERPEGSVSTLKIQRTQQEDSAVYLCASSLSGTGGDYGYTFGSGTRLTVV.

CDR3: CASSLAPGTSFADTQYF. DNA for the CDR3: TGTGCCAGCAGCTTAGCCCCCGGGACTAGCTTCGCAGATACGCAGTATTTT. This sequence joins TRBV7-9 and TRBJ2-3, with 9 bases identical to TRBD2. Germline lookup yields CDR1 SEHNR and CDR2 FQNEAQ (reference sequence). V was clipped by 0 bases and J by 4 bases; unmatched bases: 8. CDR3 length: 17 amino acids.

This sequence joins TRBV27 and TRBJ2-1; D is perhaps TRBD1 (6 bases). The CDR3 totals 14 residues. V was trimmed by 2 bases and J by 9 bases, leaving 14 bases between them. Germline loops: CDR1 MNHEY, CDR2 SMNVEV (reference sequence). In DNA form, the CDR3 reads TGTGCCAGCAGTTTAGGGGGCTATTATGGTGAGCAGTTCTTC. Its translation: CASSLGGYYGEQFF.

The chain employs TRBV6-4 and TRBJ2-6; D unclear. CDR1 MRHNA and CDR2 SNTAGT come from the germline V gene. Trimming left V 4 bases short and J 0 bases short, with 4 bases between. The CDR3 spans 14 residues. As DNA, the CDR3 is TGTGCCAGCAGTGCGATCTCTGGGGCCAACGTCCTGACTTTC. Translating it yields CASSAISGANVLTF.

This rearrangement joins TRBV5-1 to TRBJ2-3, with 7 bases matching TRBD2. The CDR3 length is 13 residues. J gave up 6 bases and V 1 base, and 2 bases lay outside the gene matches. From germline, CDR1 is SGHRS and CDR2 YFSETQ. CDR3: CASSLRGGDTQYF. The CDR3, as DNA: TGCGCCAGCAGCTTGAGGGGAGGGGATACGCAGTATTTT.

CDR3 region: CARTARTRAGIVVTQYF. In DNA form, the CDR3 reads TGTGCCAGAACCGCCCGGACAAGAGCGGGGATCGTAGTGACCCAGTACTTC. The V gene is TRBV5-3, the J gene TRBJ2-5; 7 nucleotides align to TRBD2. TRBV5-3 is assigned to the ORF class and has an uncertain function. This CDR3 is 17 amino acids long. J gave up 7 bases and V 6 bases, and 21 bases lay outside the gene matches.

This clone showed up just once. The chain uses TRBV18 and TRBJ2-7; D is possibly TRBD2 (6 bases). Deletions cut 2 bases from V and 6 bases from J, with 11 bases between. Looked up from germline, CDR1 is KGHSH and CDR2 is LQKENI. The CDR3 totals 13 residues. CDR3 nucleotide sequence: TGTGCCAGCTCACCAAACCGGGACTCCGAGCAGTACTTC. Translation: CASSPNRDSEQYF.

The chain joins TRBV6-1 to TRBJ1-1; tentative D call: TRBD1 (5 bases). The CDR3 runs to 15 residues. Germline V gene sequence: CDR1 MNHNS, CDR2 SASEGT. V was pared by 4 bases and J by 5 bases, with 17 bases between. The CDR3 protein is CASSGLRGGRTEAFF. The CDR3 DNA follows: TGTGCCAGCAGTGGGCTGCGGGGGGGTCGGACTGAAGCTTTCTTT.

The DNA of the CDR3 is TGTGCCAGCAGTTTCCAGACAGGGGATGGCTACACCTTC. Translated, it gives CASSFQTGDGYTF. The J gene is TRBJ1-2, the V gene TRBV27; 8 bases agree with TRBD1. V shed 3 bases and J 6 bases; nucleotides not matched to a gene: 3. CDR1 is MNHEY, CDR2 SMNVEV, per germline (reference sequence). There are 13 residues in the CDR3.

This clone occurred once. This chain uses TRBV7-2 with TRBJ1-2; TRBD1 matches at 7 bases. The CDR3 consists of 14 residues. V was pared by 0 bases and J by 4 bases, with 2 bases of the junction left unmatched. CDR1 and CDR2 from the germline V gene are SGHTA and FQGNSA. This CDR3 reads CASSLAGGVYGYTF. The CDR3 nucleotides read TGTGCCAGCAGCTTAGCAGGGGGCGTCTATGGCTACACCTTC.

This clone was counted between two and nine times. V and J are TRBV5-1 and TRBJ2-7, with D perhaps TRBD2 (6 bases). The CDR3 extends over 14 amino acids. Per germline, CDR1 SGHRS and CDR2 YFSETQ. Trimming removed 7 bases at V and 1 base at J, with 15 bases between. The CDR3 reads CASGPMGGSYEQYF. As DNA, the CDR3 is TGCGCCAGCGGTCCGATGGGGGGTTCCTACGAGCAGTACTTC.

This clone has at least ten counts. The rearrangement links TRBV28 to TRBJ1-2; D remains ambiguous. Trimming stripped 3 bases from V and 5 bases from J, with 13 bases between. The CDR3 loop spans 14 amino acids. Germline CDR1 and CDR2: MDHEN and SYDVKM. The CDR3: CASSFAGIGYGYTF. CDR3 bases: TGTGCCAGCAGTTTTGCGGGGATAGGGTATGGCTACACCTTC.

Written as DNA, the CDR3 is TGTGCCAGCAGCTACTCCCGGGACAGGGAGTACGAGCAGTACTTC. This encodes CASSYSRDREYEQYF. The rearrangement joins TRBV7-9 to TRBJ2-7; 9 bases map to TRBD1. V was clipped by 4 bases and J by 4 bases; unmatched bases: 8. In germline, CDR1 is SEHNR, CDR2 FQNEAQ (reference sequence). The CDR3 consists of 15 residues.

J is TRBJ1-2 and V is TRBV9; TRBD1 aligns across 7 bases. Germline trimming cut 4 bases from V and 7 bases from J; bases unmatched to any gene: 13. The germline CDR1 and CDR2 sequences are SGDLS and YYNGEE. The CDR3 has 15 amino acids. CDR3 sequence (DNA): TGTGCCAGCAGCAGCCCCCAGGGGGGGAGGGGTGGCTACACCTTC. Protein sequence: CASSSPQGGRGGYTF.

This chain connects TRBV10-3 to TRBJ2-1, with 9 bases lining up with TRBD1. V trimming: 10 bases; J trimming: 6 bases; junction bases outside the gene matches: 13. Germline V gene lookup returns CDR1 ENHRY and CDR2 SYGVKD. The CDR3 is made up of 15 amino acids. The CDR3 DNA reads as TGTGCCACGGGACCACCGGGACAGGGTACCAATGAGCAGTTCTTC. Residues: CATGPPGQGTNEQFF.

The CDR3 spells CASSLSDGGRAFF. The CDR3 bases are TGTGCCAGCAGCTTGTCGGACGGGGGGCGAGCTTTCTTT. The genes are TRBV5-6 and TRBJ1-1, with a tentative D call TRBD1 (6 bases). From germline, CDR1 is SGHDT and CDR2 YYEEEE. Trimming shortened V by 1 base and J by 10 bases, and 14 bases separated the two germline ends. The CDR3 is 13 residues long.

The chain joins TRBV6-6 to TRBJ2-7, with TRBD2 as a possible D gene (6 bases). CDR1 is MNHNY, CDR2 SVGAGI, per germline (reference sequence). This CDR3 comprises 14 residues. Trimming removed 2 bases from V and 1 base from J, with 9 bases in between. CDR3 loop: CASSYVTSSYEQYF. The DNA for the CDR3 is TGTGCCAGCAGTTACGTGACTAGTTCCTACGAGCAGTACTTC.

The gene calls are TRBV18 and TRBJ2-2; D unclear. Trimming pared 5 bases from V and 0 bases from J, leaving 7 bases between. The germline gives CDR1 KGHSH, CDR2 LQKENI. The CDR3 is 14 residues long. The CDR3, as DNA: TGTGCCAGCTCAGCGGACCCGAACACCGGGGAGCTGTTTTTT. It encodes CASSADPNTGELFF.